These 28 T cell receptor beta chains came from one sample sequenced in a study of blood T cell repertoires in COVID-19. TCRdb's copy holds only in-frame clones and misses some; the assay was immunoSEQ multiplex PCR. The sample holds 9,000 to 15,000 clones, over 70% seen once. Specimen: peripheral blood. The receptors derive from a man in his sixties with COVID-19, enrolled during active disease.

The chain couples TRBV5-4 to TRBJ1-1; 9 bases align to TRBD1. CDR1 SGHNT and CDR2 YYREEE come from the germline V gene (reference sequence). The CDR3 covers 13 residues. J lost 11 bases, V lost 4 bases, and 9 bases had no gene match. The CDR3 coding sequence is TGTGCCAGCAGCGGGACAGGGTCCCCGTGGGCTTTCTTT. Translation: CASSGTGSPWAFF.

V gene TRBV6-1 combines with J gene TRBJ2-1, with TRBD2 as a possible D gene (5 bases). The CDR3 spans 13 residues. The germline gives CDR1 MNHNS, CDR2 SASEGT. Trimming removed 0 bases from V and 13 bases from J, with 13 bases in between. The CDR3 nucleotides are TGTGCCAGCAGTGAAGCGCGAGGCCTAGCCCAGTTCTTC. It encodes CASSEARGLAQFF.

This clone has more than one count but fewer than ten. V and J are TRBV9 and TRBJ2-1; 8 positions agree with TRBD2. V trimming: 0 bases; J trimming: 4 bases; junction bases outside the gene matches: 3. The V gene's germline CDR1 is SGDLS and CDR2 YYNGEE. The CDR3 runs 15 residues. The CDR3 region is CASSVGTSGYNEQFF. The DNA for the CDR3 is TGTGCCAGCAGCGTAGGCACTAGCGGATACAATGAGCAGTTCTTC. Full variable domain (outside the CDR3, taken from reference TRBV9 and TRBJ2-1): DSGVTQTPKHLITATGQRVTLRCSPRSGDLSVYWYQQSLDQGLQFLIQYYNGEERAKGNILERFSAQQFPDLHSELNLSSLELGDSALYFCASSVGTSGYNEQFFGPGTRLTVL.

The chain employs TRBV25-1 and TRBJ2-3; the D is unclear. The CDR3 loop spans 15 amino acids. Germline lookup yields CDR1 MGHDK and CDR2 SYGVNS. V lost 5 bases and J lost 0, with 12 bases in between. The chain's CDR3 is CASSRTVFSTDTQYF. CDR3 bases: TGTGCCAGCAGTCGTACAGTATTTAGCACAGATACGCAGTATTTT.

The V call is TRBV6-5, the J call TRBJ1-2; possible D gene TRBD1, 5 bases. V lost 6 bases and J 6 bases, leaving 14 bases between the germline ends. Germline CDR1 and CDR2: MNHEY and SVGAGI. CDR3 length: 13 amino acids. The CDR3 DNA is TGTGCCAGCAGCTCCGGCTGGGGCGATGGCTACACCTTC. Amino acids: CASSSGWGDGYTF.

The rearrangement joins TRBV19 to TRBJ1-6; no clear D gene. V lost 3 bases, J lost 6 bases, and 12 bases lay in between. The CDR3 has 15 residues. Germline CDR1 is LNHDA and CDR2 is SQIVND (reference sequence). This chain's CDR3 is CASSIGQAGNSPLHF. The CDR3, as DNA: TGTGCCAGTAGTATTGGGCAGGCTGGTAATTCACCCCTCCACTTT.

For this clone: One junction end disagrees with the germline gene, perhaps due to a read error. The chain carries TRBV5-1 and TRBJ2-7, with 9 bases matching TRBD1. The CDR3 runs to 14 residues. CDR1 is SGHRS, CDR2 YFSETQ, per germline. The CDR3 loop reads CASSRDRDGYVQYF. CDR3 nucleotide sequence: TGCGCCAGCAGCCGGGACAGGGACGGTTACGTGCAGTACTTC.

This clone showed up just a few times. This chain links TRBV5-4 with TRBJ1-2; 12 bases agree with TRBD1. CDR1 SGHNT and CDR2 YYREEE come from the germline V gene (reference sequence). The CDR3 covers 18 residues. The V and J ends lost 4 bases and 6 bases, in that order; junction bases with no gene match: 16. As DNA, the CDR3 is TGTGCCAGCAGCCACTATTACAGGGACAGGGGGCTTTTTGATGGCTACACCTTC. Protein sequence: CASSHYYRDRGLFDGYTF. The complete variable domain, with remaining parts taken from reference TRBV5-4 and TRBJ1-2, reads ETGVTQSPTHLIKTRGQQVTLRCSSQSGHNTVSWYQQALGQGPQFIFQYYREEENGRGNFPPRFSGLQFPNYSSELNVNALELDDSALYLCASSHYYRDRGLFDGYTFGSGTRLTVV.

The chain uses TRBV7-9 and TRBJ2-7; 8 positions match TRBD1. The CDR3 is made up of 18 amino acids. CDR1 and CDR2 (germline): SEHNR, FQNEAQ (reference sequence). V shed 0 bases and J 2 bases; nucleotides not matched to a gene: 12. The CDR3 DNA reads as TGTGCCAGCAGCTTAGCGATCACCGGCAGGGGGCAAACCTACGAGCAGTACTTC. Translation: CASSLAITGRGQTYEQYF.

The chain recombines TRBV4-2 with TRBJ2-5, with TRBD2 identical over 8 bases. V shed 2 bases and J 5 bases; nucleotides not matched to a gene: 1. This CDR3 contains 13 residues. CDR1 LGHNA and CDR2 YNFKEQ come from the germline V gene. CDR3 bases: TGTGCCAGCAGCCAACCGGGGGGGGAGACCCAGTACTTC. Protein: CASSQPGGETQYF.

This clone was counted only a few times. The CDR3: CASSLGLGEQFF. The CDR3 DNA follows: TGCGCCAGCAGCTTGGGACTAGGGGAGCAGTTCTTC. This chain connects TRBV5-1 to TRBJ2-1, with D tentatively TRBD2 (6 bases). The CDR3 contains 12 residues. Germline V gives CDR1 SGHRS, CDR2 YFSETQ. The V end lost 0 bases, the J end lost 10 bases, and 8 bases lay between the germline ends.

V is TRBV28 and J is TRBJ1-4; D possibly corresponds to TRBD1 (6 bases). This CDR3 is 15 amino acids long. V lost 5 bases, J lost 10 bases, and 20 bases lay in between. Germline-derived CDR1 and CDR2 are MDHEN and SYDVKM. The CDR3 sequence is CASSPPQGRQGKLFF. CDR3 DNA sequence: TGTGCCAGCAGTCCCCCCCAGGGGCGGCAGGGAAAACTGTTTTTT. The whole variable domain, filled in from reference TRBV28 and TRBJ1-4, reads DVKVTQSSRYLVKRTGEKVFLECVQDMDHENMFWYRQDPGLGLRLIYFSYDVKMKEKGDIPEGYSVSREKKERFSLILESASTNQTSMYLCASSPPQGRQGKLFFGSGTQLSVL.

This clone was counted between two and nine times. The genes are TRBV30 and TRBJ1-5, with D unresolved. CDR1 is GTSNPN, CDR2 SVGIG, per germline (reference sequence). The CDR3 is 15 amino acids. With 3 bases removed from V and 1 base from J, the gap between germline ends came to 13 bases. CDR3 amino acids: CAWRASIKSNQPQHF. CDR3 nucleotides: TGTGCCTGGAGGGCCTCCATTAAGAGCAATCAGCCCCAGCATTTT.

V and J are TRBV6-2 or TRBV6-3 and TRBJ2-1; D possibly corresponds to TRBD1 (5 bases). CDR1 MNHEY and CDR2 SVGEGT come from the germline V gene. The germline V and J ends were trimmed by 2 bases and 8 bases, with 10 bases remaining between them. The CDR3 sequence is 13 residues long. The CDR3 DNA sequence: TGTGCCAGCAGTTACAGCAGGGCCGATGAGCAGTTCTTC. Its protein product is CASSYSRADEQFF.

V gene TRBV7-8 combines with J gene TRBJ1-6, with D hard to call. Trimming pared 3 bases from V and 4 bases from J, leaving 10 bases between. The CDR3 is 15 residues long. Germline V CDR1 and CDR2: SGHVS, FQNEAQ. This chain's CDR3 is CASSFLEGYNSPLHF. CDR3 DNA: TGTGCCAGCAGCTTTCTTGAGGGTTATAATTCACCCCTCCACTTT. Looking up the rest from reference TRBV7-8 and TRBJ1-6 gives the full variable domain: GAGVSQSPRYKVAKRGQDVALRCDPISGHVSLFWYQQALGQGPEFLTYFQNEAQLDKSGLPSDRFFAERPEGSVSTLKIQRTQQEDSAVYLCASSFLEGYNSPLHFGNGTRLTVT.

V usage is TRBV27 and J usage is TRBJ1-1, with 8 bases fitting TRBD1. The CDR3 runs to 21 residues. Germline V gene data show CDR1 as MNHEY and CDR2 as SMNVEV (reference sequence). J lost 0 bases, V lost 7 bases, and 25 bases had no gene match. For the CDR3, the DNA is TGTGCCAGCATTAAATGGGGGAGCAGGGGGCGGCCGAATCCATTGAACACTGAAGCTTTCTTT. Its translation: CASIKWGSRGRPNPLNTEAFF.

CDR3 protein: CASRRSGNTIYF. CDR3 bases: TGTGCCAGCAGGAGAAGTGGAAACACCATATATTTT. V is TRBV12-3 or TRBV12-4 and J is TRBJ1-3; D not certain. This CDR3 region has 12 residues. Trimming cost V 6 bases and J 3 bases, with 6 bases left between them.

The V and J genes are TRBV6-2 or TRBV6-3 and TRBJ2-3, with 8 bases lining up with TRBD2. V trimming: 0 bases; J trimming: 2 bases; junction bases outside the gene matches: 4. The CDR3 spans 16 residues. Per the germline V gene, CDR1 is MNHEY and CDR2 is SVGEGT. This CDR3 reads CASSYSGTRPTDTQYF. DNA of the CDR3: TGTGCCAGCAGTTACTCCGGGACTAGGCCCACAGATACGCAGTATTTT.

V is TRBV27 and J is TRBJ1-6; weak D call: TRBD1 (5 bases). This CDR3 is built from 15 residues. Per germline, CDR1 MNHEY and CDR2 SMNVEV (reference sequence). The V end was cut by 6 bases, the J end by 5 bases, with 14 bases between. CDR3 coding DNA: TGTGCCAGCAGCAGGGATTGGGGAAATAATTCACCCCTCCACTTT. Amino acid sequence: CASSRDWGNNSPLHF.

The chain carries TRBV24-1 and TRBJ2-3, with 8 bases identical to TRBD2. The V segment lost 7 bases and the J segment 6 bases; nucleotides outside the gene matches: 11. CDR1 KGHDR and CDR2 SFDVKD come from the germline V gene. CDR3 length: 15 residues. The CDR3 here is CATRAPGLGDDTQYF. Written as DNA, the CDR3 is TGTGCCACCAGGGCCCCGGGACTAGGGGACGATACGCAGTATTTT.

The chain is built from TRBV7-2 and TRBJ2-7; 10 bases match TRBD1. Losses at the gene ends were 5 bases for V and 4 bases for J; bases not matched to a gene: 2. CDR3 length: 13 residues. Looked up from germline, CDR1 is SGHTA and CDR2 is FQGNSA. CDR3 loop: CASSRDRGYEQYV. DNA of the CDR3: TGTGCCAGCAGCCGGGACAGGGGATACGAGCAGTACGTC.

The chain employs TRBV15 and TRBJ1-6; unclear D gene. V lost 0 bases, J lost 13 bases, and 13 bases lay in between. In germline, CDR1 is LNHNV, CDR2 YYDKDF (reference sequence). The CDR3 loop spans 14 amino acids. CDR3 DNA sequence: TGTGCCACCAGCAGAGATCTGAGACTTTGGCCCCTCCACTTT. This sequence encodes CATSRDLRLWPLHF.

The chain couples TRBV3-1 (or the pseudogene TRBV3-2) to TRBJ1-1; 8 bases line up with TRBD1. The germline CDR1 and CDR2 sequences are LGHDT and YNNKEL (reference sequence). V lost 3 bases and J lost 0; bases outside the gene matches: 9. This CDR3 has 17 residues. CDR3 sequence reads: CASSHGDRGPMNTEAFF. In DNA, the CDR3 is TGTGCCAGCAGCCATGGTGACAGGGGCCCCATGAACACTGAAGCTTTCTTT.

The rearrangement links TRBV6-5 to TRBJ1-2; TRBD1 agrees at 7 bases. The J segment lost 4 bases and the V segment lost 7 bases, leaving 9 bases of the junction unmatched. From germline, CDR1 is MNHEY and CDR2 SVGAGI. The CDR3 is made up of 14 amino acids. The CDR3 DNA sequence: TGTGCCAGCACAGAGGCAGGGGGAGCCTATGGCTACACCTTC. This translates into CASTEAGGAYGYTF.

The chain links TRBV19 to TRBJ1-1, with TRBD1 identical over 8 bases. Trimming at V came to 8 bases and at J to 6 bases, leaving 8 bases not matched to a gene. Per the germline V gene, CDR1 is LNHDA and CDR2 is SQIVND (reference sequence). The CDR3 is made up of 13 amino acids. This chain's CDR3 is CASSQGAPPEAFF. The CDR3 bases are TGTGCCAGTTCGCAGGGGGCGCCGCCTGAAGCTTTCTTT.

The chain links TRBV5-1 to TRBJ1-4, with TRBD1 as a possible D gene (6 bases). This CDR3 spans 14 amino acids. V was clipped by 1 base and J by 6 bases, with 10 bases between them. Germline V gene data show CDR1 as SGHRS and CDR2 as YFSETQ. CDR3 DNA: TGCGCCAGCAGCTTGACGGGGGGCGATGAAAAACTGTTTTTT. Encoded protein: CASSLTGGDEKLFF.

By share of the sample, this clone is medium-sized (0.01 to 0.1%). This rearrangement joins TRBV19 to TRBJ2-1; 9 bases agree with TRBD1. The V gene end was trimmed by 5 bases and the J gene end by 5 bases; junction bases not matched to a gene: 7. The CDR3 extends over 15 amino acids. The germline gives CDR1 LNHDA, CDR2 SQIVND (reference sequence). CDR3 protein: CASSLGQGWDNEQFF. The CDR3 nucleotides are TGTGCCAGTAGTCTCGGACAGGGGTGGGACAATGAGCAGTTCTTC.

The V call is TRBV2, the J call TRBJ1-1; 11 positions match TRBD1. The CDR3 totals 16 residues. CDR1 and CDR2 (germline): SNHLY, FYNNEI. V shed 7 bases and J 6 bases; nucleotides not matched to a gene: 13. The CDR3 reads CASIPGQGVGMAEAFF. CDR3 in DNA: TGTGCCAGCATCCCGGGACAGGGGGTCGGGATGGCTGAAGCTTTCTTT.